The clone carrying this T cell receptor beta chain has only one observation. Its antigen is not identified. This record comes from a study of OX40 agonist ivuxolimab in advanced cancers. As for the study in general: Averaging 60 years in age, with a range of roughly 23 to 80, the cohort was about 83% male. Prior checkpoint blockade (anti-PD-1, anti-PD-L1 or anti-CTLA-4) was permitted; about 40% had it.

The assay was immunoSEQ multiplex PCR, and TCRdb's table has in-frame clones only and misses some. The profile shows tens of thousands of clones, approximately 91% of them singletons. The CDR3 loop spans 12 amino acids. CDR1 is MGHRA, CDR2 YSYEKL, per germline. Trimming pared 2 bases from V and 0 bases from J, leaving 2 bases between. Overall study findings and caveats: In general, CD8+ T cells held more expanded clones than CD4+ did, on average.

Source: CD4+ or CD8+ T cells sorted from blood, taken in a trial of the OX40 agonist ivuxolimab. The V call is TRBV4-1, the J call TRBJ2-7; D remains unclear. This sequence was found in an adult with an advanced solid tumor such as melanoma, head and neck, liver or kidney cancer. Written as DNA, the CDR3 is TGCGCCAGCAGCCAAAACTCCTACGAGCAGTACTTC. Amino acids: CASSQNSYEQYF.